The rows below give T cell receptor beta chains drawn from one sample of a study of cytomegalovirus exposure and HLA in healthy donors. Clones were sequenced by immunoSEQ multiplex PCR, and TCRdb holds only the in-frame ones, with some missing. The table includes over 200,000 clones, 90% detected once. The specimen sequenced was PBMCs. The source of these receptors is a woman under 30 in good health and CMV-seronegative. Each CDR3 is given with its conserved first and last residue. The D gene is left open where the match is weak. Rows may omit the clone size; those that give it use once, few, many or a size class.

J: TRBJ2-2
length: 19
size: -
V: TRBV7-9
D: TRBD1
DNA: TGTGCCAGCAGCTTAGGACGGTTGTCGGGACAGAGTAACACCGGGGAGCTGTTTTTT
CDR3: CASSLGRLSGQSNTGELFF

J: TRBJ2-5
length: 14
size: -
V: TRBV10-3
D: TRBD2
DNA: TGTGCCTCGAGGCACGGCGGGGGGGCAGAGACCCAGTACTTC
CDR3: CASRHGGGAETQYF

J: TRBJ1-2
length: 17
size: -
V: TRBV5-1
D: TRBD1
DNA: TGCGCCAGCAGCCCCCGGGGACAGGGGGAATATAGGTATGGCTACACCTTC
CDR3: CASSPRGQGEYRYGYTF

J: TRBJ2-4
length: 15
size: -
V: TRBV6-1
D: TRBD1
DNA: TGTGCCAGCAGTGCGAGCGACAGGGTAAAAAACATTCAGTACTTC
CDR3: CASSASDRVKNIQYF

J: TRBJ2-5
length: 16
size: few
V: TRBV19
D: -
DNA: TGTGCCAGTAGTATGGATGTGGGCAGTTACCAAGAGACCCAGTACTTC
CDR3: CASSMDVGSYQETQYF

J: TRBJ1-1
length: 17
size: -
V: TRBV7-6
D: -
DNA: TGTGCCAGCAGCTTAACAGGAGTTTTGATGATGAACACTGAAGCTTTCTTT
CDR3: CASSLTGVLMMNTEAFF

J: TRBJ1-1
length: 14
size: -
V: TRBV10-3
D: TRBD1
DNA: TGTGCCACCCTGAGACAGGGCCGGAACACTGAAGCTTTCTTT
CDR3: CATLRQGRNTEAFF

J: TRBJ1-2
length: 17
size: -
V: TRBV7-9
D: -
DNA: TGTGCCAGCAGCTCCGAGGGACGGACAGATCCTAACTATGGCTACACCTTC
CDR3: CASSSEGRTDPNYGYTF

J: TRBJ2-5
length: 14
size: once
V: TRBV11-3
D: TRBD1
DNA: TGTGCCAGCAGCGGTAGGGGGCCCCAAGAGACCCAGTACTTC
CDR3: CASSGRGPQETQYF

J: TRBJ2-1
length: 16
size: -
V: TRBV7-9
D: TRBD1
DNA: TGTGCCAGCAGCTTACCGTTGACAGGGGGTAACAATGAGCAGTTCTTC
CDR3: CASSLPLTGGNNEQFF

J: TRBJ2-7
length: 12
size: -
V: TRBV30
D: -
DNA: TGTGCCTGGACAGGGGTTTCCTACGAGCAGTACTTC
CDR3: CAWTGVSYEQYF

J: TRBJ1-5
length: 18
size: -
V: TRBV23-1
D: -
DNA: TGCGCCAGCAGTCAATCTAGGAGGGGCCCGGGGGGCAATCAGCCCCAGCATTTT
CDR3: CASSQSRRGPGGNQPQHF

J: TRBJ2-7
length: 14
size: -
V: TRBV6-6
D: TRBD1
DNA: TGTGCCAGCAGGACAGGGCCCGGTCCAGACGAGCAGTACTTC
CDR3: CASRTGPGPDEQYF

J: TRBJ2-3
length: 12
size: -
V: TRBV2
D: -
DNA: TGTGCCAGCCCACTCGGCACAGATACGCAGTATTTT
CDR3: CASPLGTDTQYF

J: TRBJ1-1
length: 13
size: -
V: TRBV7-9
D: TRBD1
DNA: TGTGCCAGCAGCCCTAGGACAGGAACTGAAGCTTTCTTT
CDR3: CASSPRTGTEAFF

J: TRBJ2-3
length: 15
size: -
V: TRBV7-3
D: -
DNA: TGTGCCAGCAGCTTTTCGGGACATTCCACAGATACGCAGTATTTT
CDR3: CASSFSGHSTDTQYF

J: TRBJ1-1
length: 13
size: -
V: TRBV5-1
D: -
DNA: TGCGCCAGCAGCTTCTCTGCGATCTCTGAAGCTTTCTTT
CDR3: CASSFSAISEAFF

J: TRBJ1-6
length: 13
size: once
V: TRBV9
D: TRBD1
DNA: TGTGCCAGCAGCGGATACAGGGGTTTCACCCTCCACTTT
CDR3: CASSGYRGFTLHF

J: TRBJ2-1
length: 15
size: -
V: TRBV19
D: -
DNA: TGTGCCAGTAAAGAGCAGGGTCCCTCCTACAATGAGCAGTTCTTC
CDR3: CASKEQGPSYNEQFF

J: TRBJ2-3
length: 15
size: -
V: TRBV2
D: TRBD2
DNA: TGTGCCAGCAGTGTGGGGGGGGTAGGAACAGATACGCAGTATTTT
CDR3: CASSVGGVGTDTQYF

J: TRBJ1-4
length: 13
size: -
V: TRBV15
D: -
DNA: TGTGCCACCAGCAGACTGGACTCCACCCAACTGTTTTTT
CDR3: CATSRLDSTQLFF

J: TRBJ1-1
length: 15
size: -
V: TRBV28
D: -
DNA: TGTGCCAGTTCGCTTAACAGGTATATGAACACTGAAGCTTTCTTT
CDR3: CASSLNRYMNTEAFF

J: TRBJ1-3
length: 14
size: -
V: TRBV5-6
D: -
DNA: TGTGCCAGCAGCTACCGCGGGACTCGAAACACCATATATTTT
CDR3: CASSYRGTRNTIYF

J: TRBJ1-2
length: 15
size: -
V: TRBV27
D: -
DNA: TGTGCCAGCAGCCTAACTCTTGCCGATTACTATGGCTACACCTTC
CDR3: CASSLTLADYYGYTF

J: TRBJ1-1
length: 16
size: -
V: TRBV6-6
D: TRBD1
DNA: TGTGCCAGCAGTTGGACAGGGGGCGGGGATGAAGATGAAGCTTTCTTT
CDR3: CASSWTGGGDEDEAFF

J: TRBJ2-1
length: 11
size: -
V: TRBV7-2
D: -
DNA: TGTGCCAGCAGCTTAGGAGGAAAGCAGTTCTTC
CDR3: CASSLGGKQFF

J: TRBJ1-1
length: 15
size: -
V: TRBV4-3
D: -
DNA: TGCGCCAGCAGCCCATTAGGCAGGGGATACACTGAAGCTTTCTTT
CDR3: CASSPLGRGYTEAFF

J: TRBJ1-4
length: 15
size: -
V: TRBV5-4
D: -
DNA: TGTGCCAGCAGCTCAGGCCGAACAACTAATGAAAAACTGTTTTTT
CDR3: CASSSGRTTNEKLFF

J: TRBJ2-2
length: 16
size: -
V: TRBV27
D: TRBD1
DNA: TGTGCCAGCAGCTCAATCCGACGACAGGGGAACGGGGAGCTGTTTTTT
CDR3: CASSSIRRQGNGELFF

J: TRBJ1-5
length: 14
size: few
V: TRBV21-1
D: -
DNA: TGTGCCAGCAGCAAAGTGGAGGGGCGACAGCCCCAGCATTTT
CDR3: CASSKVEGRQPQHF

J: TRBJ1-1
length: 18
size: -
V: TRBV6-8
D: TRBD1
DNA: TGTGCCAGCAGTCCCACCCGGGACAGGGAAACCATGGGCACTGAAGCTTTCTTT
CDR3: CASSPTRDRETMGTEAFF

J: TRBJ2-7
length: 15
size: -
V: TRBV6-1
D: TRBD1
DNA: TGTGCCAGCAGTGGCCCGGGACAGCTCTCCTACGAGCAGTACTTC
CDR3: CASSGPGQLSYEQYF

J: TRBJ2-1
length: 15
size: -
V: TRBV6-1
D: TRBD1
DNA: TGTGCCAGCAGTCAAGGACAGGGCGGGCCCAATGAGCAGTTCTTC
CDR3: CASSQGQGGPNEQFF

J: TRBJ1-3
length: 17
size: -
V: TRBV7-6
D: -
DNA: TGTGCCAGCAGCTTAGCGGGGGCAGGTCCGAACGGAAACACCATATATTTT
CDR3: CASSLAGAGPNGNTIYF

J: TRBJ1-2
length: 17
size: -
V: TRBV4-1
D: -
DNA: TGCGCCAGCAGCCAAGCCATATCGGACTCACCTTTTGGTGGCTACACCTTC
CDR3: CASSQAISDSPFGGYTF

J: TRBJ1-6
length: 14
size: -
V: TRBV28
D: TRBD1
DNA: TGTGCCAGCAGCTCCGGACAGGGTGAAATTATGCGCCACTTT
CDR3: CASSSGQGEIMRHF

J: TRBJ1-1
length: 15
size: -
V: TRBV7-9
D: -
DNA: TGTGCCAGCAGCCTTTTGAGGCCTACGAACACTGAAGCTTTCTTT
CDR3: CASSLLRPTNTEAFF

J: TRBJ2-1
length: 17
size: once
V: TRBV27
D: TRBD2
DNA: TGTGCCAGCAGTTTATCGGTTCCCAGCGGGGGTTCCTATGAGCAGTTCTTC
CDR3: CASSLSVPSGGSYEQFF

J: TRBJ1-3
length: 15
size: -
V: TRBV5-1
D: -
DNA: TGCGCCAGCAGCTTGGAAGGAGGGAGAGGAAACACCATATATTTT
CDR3: CASSLEGGRGNTIYF

J: TRBJ2-3
length: 14
size: -
V: TRBV7-9
D: -
DNA: TGTGCCAGCAGTCCCCCGCCAGGGGCGGGTACGCAGTATTTT
CDR3: CASSPPPGAGTQYF

J: TRBJ1-1
length: 13
size: -
V: TRBV5-1
D: -
DNA: TGCGCCAGCAGCTTGGGAGTAAACACTGAAGCTTTCTTT
CDR3: CASSLGVNTEAFF

J: TRBJ2-7
length: 14
size: -
V: TRBV6-5
D: TRBD1
DNA: TGTGCCAGCAAGCGGACAGGCTTTCCCTACGAGCAGTACTTC
CDR3: CASKRTGFPYEQYF

J: TRBJ1-2
length: 12
size: -
V: TRBV4-3
D: -
DNA: TGCGCCAGCAGCCAAGCACAGTATGGCTACACCTTC
CDR3: CASSQAQYGYTF

J: TRBJ2-2
length: 17
size: -
V: TRBV7-6
D: TRBD1
DNA: TGTGCCAGCAGCCCCACGACAGGGGGTACGTTCCCCGGGGAGCTGTTTTTT
CDR3: CASSPTTGGTFPGELFF

J: TRBJ2-5
length: 15
size: -
V: TRBV5-1
D: -
DNA: TGCGCCAGCAGCTTGGCCCCGGACAGACAAGAGACCCAGTACTTC
CDR3: CASSLAPDRQETQYF

J: TRBJ1-4
length: 13
size: -
V: TRBV6-6
D: -
DNA: TGTGCCAGCAGCCGGTGGTATAATGAAAAACTGTTTTTT
CDR3: CASSRWYNEKLFF

J: TRBJ1-5
length: 13
size: few
V: TRBV2
D: -
DNA: TGTGCCAGCAGTGAAAACGGGGATCAGCCCCAGCATTTT
CDR3: CASSENGDQPQHF

J: TRBJ2-1
length: 14
size: -
V: TRBV29-1
D: -
DNA: TGCAGCGTTGAAGGGGCAGTCTCCTACAATGAGCAGTTCTTC
CDR3: CSVEGAVSYNEQFF

J: TRBJ1-5
length: 15
size: -
V: TRBV13
D: -
DNA: TGTGCCAGCAGCTTAGGGTGGACAGACAATCAGCCCCAGCATTTT
CDR3: CASSLGWTDNQPQHF

J: TRBJ2-1
length: 15
size: few
V: TRBV6-6
D: TRBD1
DNA: TGTGCCAGCAGTGATCACAGGGGAAAGGGCAATGAGCAGTTCTTC
CDR3: CASSDHRGKGNEQFF

J: TRBJ1-1
length: 15
size: once
V: TRBV5-1
D: -
DNA: TGCGCCAGCAGCTCAACAGGGTACGGTGACACTGAAGCTTTCTTT
CDR3: CASSSTGYGDTEAFF

J: TRBJ2-7
length: 14
size: -
V: TRBV7-3
D: -
DNA: TGTGCCAGCAGCTTAAATCTCGGGGAACGCGAGCAGTACTTC
CDR3: CASSLNLGEREQYF